This TCR beta chain appears in the sequencing data of a study of blood T cell repertoires in COVID-19. Study at large: Spain, Italy and the United States supplied samples that represented acute and convalescent COVID-19.

Using immunoSEQ multiplex PCR, the repertoire was profiled, and TCRdb retains in-frame clones only, with some absent. Counted here are 250,000 to 300,000 clones, approximately 78% occurring once; the ten biggest clones make up about 5%. There are 14 residues in the CDR3. CDR1 is LGHDT and CDR2 is YNNKEL in the germline V gene (reference sequence). V was cut by 4 bases and J by 4 bases, with 13 bases left in between. The sample holds a few counts of this clone. The V and J genes are TRBV3-1 (or the pseudogene TRBV3-2) and TRBJ1-2; unclear D gene. Sequencing was done on a sample of PBMCs or T cells enriched from blood (not recorded which). The clonotype originates from a man aged 40-49 years who had been exposed to COVID-19. The CDR3 nucleotides read TGTGCCAGCAGCCGCCAAAGTAGAGTCTATGGCTACACCTTC. Residues: CASSRQSRVYGYTF.